This passage covers 30 T cell receptor beta chains from one sample sequenced in a study of naive and memory T cell subsets. The beta constant-region primer was an equimolar mix of two oligonucleotides covering TRBC1 and TRBC2. TCRdb analysed the UMI-ligation and nested PCR reads with MiXCR anew, one entry per CDR3 protein. The data hold approximately 89,000 distinct CDR3 sequences, with roughly 7% observed a single time. Specimen: central memory CD4+ T cells from blood. These receptors all come from a human donor in good health.

This clonotype appeared a few times. CDR3 sequence: CSVEWQHYGYTF. CDR3 sequence (DNA): TGCAGCGTTGAGTGGCAGCACTATGGCTACACCTTC. V is TRBV29-1 and J is TRBJ1-2; D gene uncertain. CDR1 SQVTM and CDR2 ANQGSEA come from the germline V gene. The CDR3 covers 12 residues. Trimming pared 3 bases from V and 3 bases from J, leaving 8 bases between.

The sample holds many counts of this clonotype. This chain joins TRBV7-2 and TRBJ2-7; perhaps D is TRBD1 or TRBD2 (5 bases each). V lost 5 bases and J 3 bases, leaving 11 bases between the germline ends. The CDR3 is 13 residues long. Germline V lookup: CDR1 SGHTA, CDR2 FQGNSA. The CDR3 sequence is CASSHGGRYEQYF. CDR3 coding DNA: TGTGCCAGCAGCCATGGGGGTCGCTACGAGCAGTACTTC.

This clonotype has just a few counts. The V call is TRBV27, the J call TRBJ2-3; 7 bases map to TRBD1. With V trimmed by 1 base and J by 0 bases, 4 bases remained unmatched. Germline values: CDR1 MNHEY, CDR2 SMNVEV (reference sequence). The CDR3 has 16 amino acids. CDR3 sequence: CASSLWTGTSTDTQYF. The CDR3 coding sequence is TGTGCCAGCAGTTTATGGACAGGAACTAGCACAGATACGCAGTATTTT.

This clonotype has ten or more counts. The CDR3 DNA sequence: TGCAGTGCTAGAGTTTTTCGGGGAACAGACAATGAGCAGTTCTTC. Translated, it gives CSARVFRGTDNEQFF. V gene TRBV20-1 combines with J gene TRBJ2-1, with D perhaps TRBD2 (5 bases). Per the germline V gene, CDR1 is DFQATT and CDR2 is SNEGSKA (reference sequence). CDR3 size: 15 residues. Deletions cut 1 base from V and 5 bases from J, with 15 bases between.

This clonotype was seen many times. This chain connects TRBV20-1 to TRBJ2-7, with D possibly matching TRBD2 (5 bases). Trimming left V 0 bases short and J 5 bases short, with 14 bases between. The germline CDR1 and CDR2 sequences are DFQATT and SNEGSKA (reference sequence). The length of the CDR3 is 14 residues. CDR3 in DNA: TGCAGTGCTAGAGATAGGGAGAAGACACACGAGCAGTACTTC. Its translation is CSARDREKTHEQYF.

The sample holds many counts of this clonotype. The gene calls are TRBV29-1 and TRBJ1-1; a possible D gene is TRBD1 (5 bases). The V end was cut by 6 bases, the J end by 2 bases, with 10 bases between. This CDR3 is 12 amino acids long. Germline V CDR1 and CDR2: SQVTM, ANQGSEA. The CDR3 coding sequence is TGCAGCGTAGGGGATGTTAACACTGAAGCTTTCTTT. It yields the protein CSVGDVNTEAFF.

This clonotype appeared many times. The chain carries TRBV6-2 or TRBV6-3 and TRBJ1-2; 9 bases match TRBD1. Looked up from germline, CDR1 is MNHEY and CDR2 is SVGEGT. V was clipped by 6 bases and J by 6 bases; unmatched bases: 8. The CDR3 runs to 14 residues. The CDR3: CASSGTGRKHGYTF. The CDR3 DNA follows: TGTGCCAGCAGCGGGACAGGGAGAAAACATGGCTACACCTTC.

CDR3 nucleotide sequence: TGTGCCAGCAGCTTAGCTAGCGGGTACGAGCAGTACTTC. Translating it yields CASSLASGYEQYF. V and J are TRBV11-2 and TRBJ2-7; 8 bases are a match to TRBD2. CDR3 size: 13 residues. The junction had 0 bases not matched to a gene; V was cut back by 1 base and J by 4 bases. CDR1 and CDR2 (germline): SGHAT, FQNNGV.

This clonotype has a count of ten or more. This rearrangement joins TRBV12-3 or TRBV12-4 to TRBJ1-1; TRBD1 agrees at 7 bases. V dropped 5 bases and J dropped 3; count of bases not matched to a gene: 6. This CDR3 comprises 14 residues. The CDR3 DNA follows: TGTGCCAGCAGTCCAAAGGGGGCTTACACTGAAGCTTTCTTT. This encodes CASSPKGAYTEAFF.

This clonotype was picked up a small number of times. The chain carries TRBV20-1 and TRBJ2-4; D not resolved. Trimming shortened V by 2 bases and J by 1 base, and 12 bases separated the two germline ends. The germline V gene encodes CDR1 DFQATT and CDR2 SNEGSKA (reference sequence). The CDR3 is 15 residues long. The CDR3 sequence: CSARRPGWAKNIQYF. In nucleotides, the CDR3 is TGCAGTGCTAGACGGCCGGGTTGGGCCAAAAACATTCAGTACTTC.

V and J are TRBV12-3 or TRBV12-4 and TRBJ2-1, with unresolved D. V was trimmed by 7 bases and J by 4 bases, leaving 11 bases between them. The CDR3 totals 13 residues. Here the CDR3 reads CASTLGPYNEQFF. The DNA of the CDR3 is TGTGCCAGCACCTTGGGTCCGTACAATGAGCAGTTCTTC.

This clonotype was observed at least ten times. J is TRBJ2-7 and V is TRBV28; 7 bases match TRBD1. Germline trimming cut 8 bases from V and 0 bases from J; bases unmatched to any gene: 7. The length of the CDR3 is 14 residues. Per the germline V gene, CDR1 is MDHEN and CDR2 is SYDVKM. The CDR3 loop reads CASVGRDSSYEQYF. For the CDR3, the DNA is TGTGCCAGCGTAGGTCGGGACAGCTCCTACGAGCAGTACTTC.

This clonotype was detected a few times. CDR3 region: CASSLLGTGGITEAFF. The CDR3 bases are TGTGCCAGCAGCTTACTCGGGACAGGGGGTATCACTGAAGCTTTCTTT. The V and J genes are TRBV5-6 and TRBJ1-1; TRBD1 aligns across 11 bases. V dropped 2 bases and J dropped 4; count of bases not matched to a gene: 7. This CDR3 is 16 amino acids long. CDR1 and CDR2 (germline): SGHDT, YYEEEE.

This clonotype was observed many times. The J gene is TRBJ1-5, the V gene TRBV9; maybe TRBD1 (5 bases). Trimming stripped 3 bases from V and 0 bases from J, with 10 bases between. Germline values: CDR1 SGDLS, CDR2 YYNGEE. The CDR3 covers 15 residues. CDR3 residues: CASSATGSSNQPQHF. The CDR3 DNA is TGTGCCAGCAGCGCAACAGGTAGTAGCAATCAGCCCCAGCATTTT.

This clonotype was seen only a few times. The V call is TRBV4-1, the J call TRBJ1-6, with D maybe TRBD1 (5 bases). Trimming cost V 0 bases and J 5 bases, with 14 bases left between them. The CDR3 contains 17 residues. Germline-derived CDR1 and CDR2 are MGHRA and YSYEKL. In DNA, the CDR3 is TGCGCCAGCAGCCAAGATCAGCAGGGATCGAATAATTCACCCCTCCACTTT. Translating gives CASSQDQQGSNNSPLHF.

This clonotype was recorded at least ten times. V and J are TRBV6-5 and TRBJ2-1; either TRBD1 or TRBD2 may fit D (5 bases each). This CDR3 is 14 amino acids long. CDR1 and CDR2 (germline): MNHEY, SVGAGI. Trimming left V 5 bases short and J 8 bases short, with 16 bases between. The CDR3 reads CASSRQPGSDEQFF. DNA for the CDR3: TGTGCCAGCAGTAGACAGCCAGGGAGCGATGAGCAGTTCTTC.

This clonotype was detected many times. J is TRBJ1-1 and V is TRBV6-6; possibly TRBD1 for D (5 bases). This CDR3 spans 15 amino acids. CDR1 and CDR2 from the germline V gene are MNHNY and SVGAGI (reference sequence). V was shortened by 4 bases and J by 4 bases, with 16 bases between the two germline ends. The CDR3 reads CASSSPSGLGTEAFF. The CDR3 nucleotides read TGTGCCAGCAGTTCCCCATCAGGGTTGGGCACTGAAGCTTTCTTT.

At least ten counts were recorded for this clonotype. The J gene is TRBJ1-5, the V gene TRBV15, with a possible D match to TRBD1 (5 bases). CDR1 and CDR2 (germline): LNHNV, YYDKDF (reference sequence). Trimming took 0 bases from V and 7 from J, leaving 16 bases between them. The CDR3 extends over 16 amino acids. CDR3 loop: CATSRDVLGGLQPQHF. Written as DNA, the CDR3 is TGTGCCACCAGCAGAGATGTCTTGGGGGGTCTACAGCCCCAGCATTTT.

There are a few counts of this clonotype. This sequence joins TRBV5-6 and TRBJ2-5; D is perhaps TRBD2 (6 bases). Trimming took off 2 bases at V and 2 bases at J, with 16 bases between the two ends. Looked up from germline, CDR1 is SGHDT and CDR2 is YYEEEE. This CDR3 region has 16 residues. The CDR3: CASSLIGGVEQETQYF. CDR3 nucleotide sequence: TGTGCCAGCAGCTTAATCGGGGGAGTTGAGCAAGAGACCCAGTACTTC. Using reference TRBV5-6 and TRBJ2-5 for the parts outside the CDR3, the full variable domain is DAGVTQSPTHLIKTRGQQVTLRCSPKSGHDTVSWYQQALGQGPQFIFQYYEEEERQRGNFPDRFSGHQFPNYSSELNVNALLLGDSALYLCASSLIGGVEQETQYFGPGTRLLVL.

In this sample, this clonotype turned up a few times. V and J are TRBV7-8 and TRBJ2-3; D is perhaps TRBD1 (6 bases). The CDR3 consists of 14 residues. The germline V and J ends were trimmed by 6 bases and 3 bases, with 13 bases remaining between them. Germline CDR1 SGHVS, CDR2 FQNEAQ. CDR3 DNA sequence: TGTGCCAGCAGTTCCTTAACAGGGACAGATACGCAGTATTTT. The encoded protein is CASSSLTGTDTQYF.

This chain links TRBV30 with TRBJ2-3; D is perhaps TRBD1 (6 bases). CDR3 length: 13 residues. Per germline, CDR1 GTSNPN and CDR2 SVGIG (reference sequence). The V gene lost 4 bases and the J gene lost 3 bases, with 11 bases spanning the gap. The CDR3 DNA reads TGTGCCTGGAAAGGCAGGGGTACAGATACGCAGTATTTT. Protein: CAWKGRGTDTQYF.

There are many counts of this clonotype. V usage is TRBV12-3 or TRBV12-4 and J usage is TRBJ2-7, with 7 bases identical to TRBD1. Unmatched junction bases numbered 18, after V lost 6 bases and J lost 4 bases. The CDR3 is 17 amino acids. This CDR3 is CASSPSGTAITQYEQYF. The DNA for the CDR3 is TGTGCCAGCAGCCCGTCCGGGACAGCAATAACCCAATACGAGCAGTACTTC.

This clonotype has ten or more counts. CDR3 sequence: CASSEGQVRFTDTQYF. DNA of the CDR3: TGTGCCAGCAGTGAAGGACAGGTCCGTTTCACAGATACGCAGTATTTT. The chain employs TRBV25-1 and TRBJ2-3; 7 bases are shared with TRBD1. Germline V gene data show CDR1 as MGHDK and CDR2 as SYGVNS. CDR3 size: 16 residues. The junction had 7 bases not matched to a gene; V was cut back by 2 bases and J by 2 bases.

This clonotype occurred a few times. V and J are TRBV20-1 and TRBJ2-1; D may be TRBD2 (5 bases). The CDR3 covers 13 residues. CDR1 DFQATT and CDR2 SNEGSKA come from the germline V gene (reference sequence). The ends were cut back, 3 bases at V and 4 bases at J, with 10 bases in the middle. CDR3 sequence reads: CSASGMEYNEQFF. The CDR3 bases are TGCAGTGCTAGCGGGATGGAGTACAATGAGCAGTTCTTC.

There are many counts of this clonotype. V and J are TRBV5-1 and TRBJ2-1; D possibly matches TRBD1 or TRBD2 (5 bases each). Germline V gene data show CDR1 as SGHRS and CDR2 as YFSETQ. V was pared by 0 bases and J by 15 bases, with 16 bases between. The CDR3 has 13 residues. The CDR3 region is CASSLAGTPMRFF. Written as DNA, the CDR3 is TGCGCCAGCAGCTTGGCTGGGACCCCCATGCGGTTCTTC.

This clonotype is classed as medium-sized. V and J are TRBV20-1 and TRBJ2-4; the D gene could be TRBD1 or TRBD2 (5 bases each). Germline assignment: CDR1 DFQATT and CDR2 SNEGSKA (reference sequence). CDR3 size: 13 residues. V shed 5 bases and J shed 6 bases, with 14 bases lying between them. The chain's CDR3 is CSAPRDGGNIQYF. The CDR3 DNA follows: TGCAGTGCTCCCCGGGACGGTGGAAACATTCAGTACTTC.

This chain connects TRBV28 to TRBJ1-2, with TRBD1 matching over 8 bases. The CDR3 consists of 14 residues. Germline V gives CDR1 MDHEN, CDR2 SYDVKM. V gave up 6 bases and J gave up 4 bases; unmatched junction bases: 7. The CDR3 reads CASSDGQGLYGYTF. DNA for the CDR3: TGTGCCAGCAGCGATGGACAGGGCCTCTATGGCTACACCTTC.

The chain links TRBV15 to TRBJ2-1; 9 bases fit TRBD2. Germline trimming cut 3 bases from V and 8 bases from J; bases unmatched to any gene: 5. The CDR3 covers 14 residues. Germline assignment: CDR1 LNHNV and CDR2 YYDKDF (reference sequence). The CDR3 DNA sequence: TGTGCCACCAGCAGGACCCGGACTAGCGATGAGCAGTTCTTC. It translates to CATSRTRTSDEQFF.

This clonotype was recorded many times. The V gene is TRBV2, the J gene TRBJ2-3; 7 bases map to TRBD2. Trimming removed 10 bases from V and 1 base from J; junction bases left unmatched: 8. The CDR3 sequence is 14 residues long. Germline V gene sequence: CDR1 SNHLY, CDR2 FYNNEI. This CDR3 is CATKREVGTDTQYF. CDR3 coding DNA: TGTGCCACGAAACGGGAGGTTGGCACAGATACGCAGTATTTT.

The rearrangement links TRBV6-2 or TRBV6-3 to TRBJ2-4, with D tentatively TRBD1 or TRBD2 (5 bases each). The CDR3 runs to 11 residues. Germline V gene data show CDR1 as MNHEY and CDR2 as SVGEGT. With 8 bases removed from V and 7 bases from J, the gap between germline ends came to 9 bases. The CDR3 is CASEGLNIQYF. In DNA, the CDR3 is TGTGCCAGCGAGGGGTTGAACATTCAGTACTTC.